Each of the 32 T cell receptor beta chains below was sequenced from the same sample in a study of cytomegalovirus exposure and HLA in healthy donors. Primers: 60 Vbeta forward and 13 Jbeta reverse. Method: immunoSEQ multiplex PCR; TCRdb's copy keeps in-frame clones and lacks some. The data show about 100,000 clones, roughly 79% seen once. Sequencing was carried out using PBMCs. The source of these receptors is a man aged 35 to 55 in good health and CMV-seronegative.

The chain recombines TRBV11-2 with TRBJ2-5; D might be TRBD1 (5 bases). In germline, CDR1 is SGHAT, CDR2 FQNNGV. The CDR3 spans 18 residues. V gave up 1 base and J gave up 3 bases, with 21 bases separating them. The CDR3 region is CASSLGLWAGPFEETQYF. The CDR3, as DNA: TGTGCCAGCAGCTTAGGTCTGTGGGCAGGGCCCTTTGAAGAGACCCAGTACTTC.

This clone has more than one count but fewer than ten. CDR3: CASSILAGGTDTQYF. For the CDR3, the DNA is TGTGCCAGCAGCATCCTAGCGGGGGGCACAGATACGCAGTATTTT. V gene TRBV9 combines with J gene TRBJ2-3; 10 nucleotides align to TRBD2. The CDR3 extends over 15 amino acids. V dropped 4 bases and J dropped 1; count of bases not matched to a gene: 3. In germline, CDR1 is SGDLS, CDR2 YYNGEE.

The rearrangement uses TRBV29-1 and TRBJ1-2, with TRBD1 matching over 7 bases. The germline CDR1 and CDR2 sequences are SQVTM and ANQGSEA. The CDR3 totals 15 residues. J was trimmed by 4 bases and V by 2 bases; bases with no gene match: 10. CDR3 DNA sequence: TGCAGCGTTGAATTTCCCTCGGGACAGACCTATGGCTACACCTTC. It codes for CSVEFPSGQTYGYTF.

The CDR3 DNA follows: TGTGCCAGCAGCTTAATCGGGGGGGGAACAATAGAGACCCAGTACTTC. Its protein product is CASSLIGGGTIETQYF. The chain links TRBV7-3 to TRBJ2-5; 8 bases match TRBD2. J gave up 4 bases and V 1 base, and 8 bases lay outside the gene matches. CDR1 and CDR2 from the germline V gene are SGHTA and FQGTGA. The CDR3 spans 16 residues. The whole variable domain, filled in from reference TRBV7-3 and TRBJ2-5, reads GAGVSQTPSNKVTEKGKYVELRCDPISGHTALYWYRQSLGQGPEFLIYFQGTGAADDSGLPNDRFFAVRPEGSVSTLKIQRTERGDSAVYLCASSLIGGGTIETQYFGPGTRLLVL.

The table lists this clone with a few counts. The chain is built from TRBV2 and TRBJ2-1, with D possibly TRBD1 on 5 matching bases. Trimming left V 5 bases short and J 7 bases short, with 18 bases between. The CDR3 sequence is 15 residues long. CDR1 is SNHLY, CDR2 FYNNEI, per germline. The CDR3 region is CASSLGQGSLNEQFF. The CDR3 DNA reads as TGTGCCAGCAGTCTAGGGCAGGGTTCACTGAATGAGCAGTTCTTC.

The chain links TRBV5-5 to TRBJ2-2, with 11 bases identical to TRBD1. The CDR3 spans 16 residues. After removal of 4 bases from V and 5 bases from J, the junction contained 7 bases not matched to a gene. Germline CDR1 is SGHKS and CDR2 is YYEKEE (reference sequence). In DNA, the CDR3 is TGTGCCAGCAGCCCTAAGGACAGGGGGCGTACCGGGGAGCTGTTTTTT. Protein sequence: CASSPKDRGRTGELFF.

This chain links TRBV10-1 with TRBJ1-2, with 8 bases identical to TRBD1. Germline V gene data show CDR1 as WNHNN and CDR2 as SYGVQD (reference sequence). J was trimmed by 6 bases and V by 7 bases; bases with no gene match: 10. The CDR3 loop spans 14 amino acids. CDR3 amino acids: CASTHRQGSHGYTF. For the CDR3, the DNA is TGCGCCAGCACCCATAGACAGGGGTCTCATGGCTACACCTTC.

CDR3 protein: CASSLPGTGHSTDTQYF. The CDR3 nucleotides are TGTGCCAGCAGTCTTCCCGGGACAGGGCACTCCACAGATACGCAGTATTTT. The chain recombines TRBV21-1 with TRBJ2-3; the table's D call TRBD1 went unverified against the DNA. TRBV21-1 is given as a pseudogene. The CDR3 covers 17 residues.

About this clone itself: This sample also contains other DNA sequences that code for the same CDR3. The chain recombines TRBV10-1 with TRBJ1-1; 9 bases fit TRBD1. Germline V gene lookup returns CDR1 WNHNN and CDR2 SYGVQD (reference sequence). J gave up 1 base and V 6 bases, and 18 bases lay outside the gene matches. The CDR3 is 19 residues long. CDR3 nucleotides: TGCGCCAGCAGGGCCTTTCCCGGGACAGGGTCGGTAGGGAACACTGAAGCTTTCTTT. Protein sequence: CASRAFPGTGSVGNTEAFF.

This clone was observed a few times. V usage is TRBV6-5 and J usage is TRBJ2-5; D not resolved. The CDR3 length is 13 residues. Trimming removed 6 bases at V and 4 bases at J, with 12 bases between. Looked up from germline, CDR1 is MNHEY and CDR2 is SVGAGI. CDR3 bases: TGTGCCAGCAGCCGTAGTTCTCGAGAGACCCAGTACTTC. This gives the protein CASSRSSRETQYF.

This chain uses TRBV6-5 with TRBJ1-5; D is ambiguous. V dropped 6 bases and J dropped 10 bases, with 16 bases sitting between them. The CDR3 consists of 13 residues. CDR1 MNHEY and CDR2 SVGAGI come from the germline V gene. The CDR3 sequence: CASSLDWGTPQHF. The DNA for the CDR3 is TGTGCCAGCAGCCTGGACTGGGGAACACCCCAGCATTTT.

The rearrangement links TRBV9 to TRBJ1-2, with 8 bases matching TRBD1. CDR1 is SGDLS, CDR2 YYNGEE, per germline. This CDR3 contains 16 residues. J lost 3 bases, V lost 3 bases, and 10 bases had no gene match. Written as DNA, the CDR3 is TGTGCCAGCAGCGCAACGACAGGGGCCGCACACTATGGCTACACCTTC. This sequence encodes CASSATTGAAHYGYTF.

The chain combines TRBV4-2 with TRBJ2-5; 7 bases fit TRBD1. The CDR3 is 14 amino acids. Per the germline V gene, CDR1 is LGHNA and CDR2 is YNFKEQ. The junction had 5 bases not matched to a gene; V was cut back by 0 bases and J by 7 bases. The CDR3 nucleotides are TGTGCCAGCAGCCAAGATCGGGACAGAGGGACCCAGTACTTC. This sequence encodes CASSQDRDRGTQYF.

V is TRBV5-4 and J is TRBJ2-7; D unclear. Germline-derived CDR1 and CDR2 are SGHNT and YYREEE (reference sequence). With 5 bases removed from V and 0 bases from J, the gap between germline ends came to 9 bases. The CDR3 sequence is 13 residues long. CDR3 sequence: CASSSGISYEQYF. CDR3 coding DNA: TGTGCCAGCAGTTCAGGAATCTCCTACGAGCAGTACTTC.

This chain uses TRBV4-2 with TRBJ2-1; 9 bases map to TRBD2. With V trimmed by 0 bases and J by 0 bases, 15 bases remained unmatched. Germline CDR1 and CDR2: LGHNA and YNFKEQ. CDR3 size: 21 residues. Here the CDR3 reads CASSQDLVAGALRSSYNEQFF. The CDR3 DNA follows: TGTGCCAGCAGCCAAGATTTGGTAGCGGGGGCTCTTAGGAGCTCCTACAATGAGCAGTTCTTC.

The chain uses TRBV5-1 and TRBJ2-2, with TRBD2 matching 7 bases. The CDR3 loop spans 16 amino acids. V trimming: 0 bases; J trimming: 2 bases; junction bases outside the gene matches: 4. Germline CDR1 reads SGHRS; CDR2 reads YFSETQ. The CDR3 DNA reads as TGCGCCAGCAGCTTGGGCCGACTAGCAAACACCGGGGAGCTGTTTTTT. Translation: CASSLGRLANTGELFF. Combining the CDR3 with reference TRBV5-1 and TRBJ2-2 gives the whole variable domain KAGVTQTPRYLIKTRGQQVTLSCSPISGHRSVSWYQQTPGQGLQFLFEYFSETQRNKGNFPGRFSGRQFSNSRSEMNVSTLELGDSALYLCASSLGRLANTGELFFGEGSRLTVL.

The rearrangement links TRBV7-2 to TRBJ2-3, with TRBD2 matching over 8 bases. Germline V gene lookup returns CDR1 SGHTA and CDR2 FQGNSA. The CDR3 spans 16 residues. V dropped 1 base and J dropped 3; count of bases not matched to a gene: 6. Here the CDR3 DNA reads TGTGCCAGCAGCTTAGGGGCGGGGGGTCCGACAGATACGCAGTATTTT. It codes for CASSLGAGGPTDTQYF.

In this sample, this clone turned up once. The chain is built from TRBV9 and TRBJ1-4; D ambiguous. Germline V lookup: CDR1 SGDLS, CDR2 YYNGEE. The V end lost 3 bases, the J end lost 5 bases, and 17 bases lay between the germline ends. This CDR3 region has 16 residues. The chain's CDR3 is CASSAGVATLNEKLFF. Here the CDR3 DNA reads TGTGCCAGCAGCGCCGGGGTCGCGACCTTAAATGAAAAACTGTTTTTT.

The V gene is TRBV5-1, the J gene TRBJ1-1; D unresolved. The CDR3 spans 16 residues. Germline V gives CDR1 SGHRS, CDR2 YFSETQ. Trimming left V 6 bases short and J 0 bases short, with 18 bases between. CDR3 region: CASTIRGSGMNTEAFF. CDR3 sequence (DNA): TGCGCCAGCACCATTCGGGGATCGGGGATGAACACTGAAGCTTTCTTT.

The gene calls are TRBV6-1 and TRBJ2-3, with D perhaps TRBD1 (5 bases). Germline assignment: CDR1 MNHNS and CDR2 SASEGT. The CDR3 has 15 amino acids. Trimming took 5 bases from V and 3 from J, leaving 15 bases between them. The chain's CDR3 is CASSPNRSGTDTQYF. The CDR3 region has the DNA TGTGCCAGCAGTCCAAACAGGTCCGGGACAGATACGCAGTATTTT.

The chain joins TRBV5-5 to TRBJ2-5, with a weak D call TRBD2 (5 bases). Trimming left V 5 bases short and J 3 bases short, with 14 bases between. CDR1 SGHKS and CDR2 YYEKEE come from the germline V gene (reference sequence). The CDR3 runs to 14 residues. The CDR3 spells CASRTQDSKETQYF. The CDR3 DNA reads TGTGCCAGCAGAACCCAGGACTCCAAAGAGACCCAGTACTTC.

This chain uses TRBV15 with TRBJ2-3; no clear D. The germline V and J ends were trimmed by 1 base and 0 bases, with 5 bases remaining between them. Germline CDR1 reads LNHNV; CDR2 reads YYDKDF (reference sequence). This CDR3 has 14 amino acids. The CDR3 DNA reads as TGTGCCACCAGCAGAGGCGGTAGCACAGATACGCAGTATTTT. Translating gives CATSRGGSTDTQYF.

The genes are TRBV6-1 and TRBJ1-5; 11 bases map to TRBD1. CDR3 length equals 17 residues. J gave up 2 bases and V 4 bases, and 7 bases lay outside the gene matches. CDR1 is MNHNS and CDR2 is SASEGT in the germline V gene. CDR3 in amino acids: CASSAGQGAGGNQPQHF. The CDR3 DNA sequence: TGTGCCAGCAGTGCTGGACAGGGGGCAGGAGGCAATCAGCCCCAGCATTTT.

This sequence joins TRBV28 and TRBJ2-5, with TRBD2 identical over 8 bases. Per germline, CDR1 MDHEN and CDR2 SYDVKM. This CDR3 spans 15 amino acids. Unmatched junction bases numbered 8, after V lost 4 bases and J lost 4 bases. The CDR3 DNA is TGTGCCAGCAGTTGGGGTAGCGGGGTAGGAGAGACCCAGTACTTC. Its translation is CASSWGSGVGETQYF.

The rearrangement links TRBV5-1 to TRBJ2-5; D unresolved. V was trimmed by 2 bases and J by 2 bases, leaving 7 bases between them. From germline, CDR1 is SGHRS and CDR2 YFSETQ. CDR3 size: 13 residues. In DNA, the CDR3 is TGCGCCAGCAGCTTTATCCAGCAAGAGACCCAGTACTTC. Amino acids: CASSFIQQETQYF.

The chain couples TRBV5-4 to TRBJ2-2, with D possibly being TRBD2 (6 bases). Germline CDR1 is SGHNT and CDR2 is YYREEE (reference sequence). This CDR3 contains 19 residues. Trimming shortened V by 3 bases and J by 2 bases, and 23 bases separated the two germline ends. CDR3 sequence (DNA): TGTGCCAGCAGCTGGGGTGGCCCCGGGGGACTCCGAAACACCGGGGAGCTGTTTTTT. Its protein is CASSWGGPGGLRNTGELFF.

The chain couples TRBV11-2 to TRBJ1-1, with D possibly matching TRBD1 (5 bases). This CDR3 comprises 15 residues. The germline V gene has CDR1 SGHAT and CDR2 FQNNGV. V was shortened by 1 base and J by 1 base, with 10 bases between the two germline ends. The CDR3 DNA reads as TGTGCCAGCAGCTTAGCCCCCCAGGGGAACACTGAAGCTTTCTTT. This translates into CASSLAPQGNTEAFF.

The chain's CDR3 is CASNLAGIADTQYF. The CDR3 coding sequence is TGTGCCAGCAACCTAGCGGGGATAGCAGATACGCAGTATTTT. The rearrangement joins TRBV2 to TRBJ2-3, with 9 bases lining up with TRBD2. V lost 7 bases and J lost 4; bases outside the gene matches: 6. The CDR3 runs 14 residues. CDR1 SNHLY and CDR2 FYNNEI come from the germline V gene.

CDR3 sequence: CASSLATGGDTEAFF. In DNA form, the CDR3 reads TGTGCCAGCTCACTAGCGACAGGGGGGGACACTGAAGCTTTCTTT. The chain uses TRBV18 and TRBJ1-1; TRBD1 agrees at 9 bases. V shed 4 bases, J shed 3 bases, and the junction held 6 bases outside the gene matches. The CDR3 covers 15 residues. From germline, CDR1 is KGHSH and CDR2 LQKENI.

The chain couples TRBV5-1 to TRBJ1-2, with 10 bases matching TRBD1. The CDR3 consists of 20 residues. Looked up from germline, CDR1 is SGHRS and CDR2 is YFSETQ. J lost 2 bases, V lost 6 bases, and 22 bases had no gene match. The CDR3 DNA sequence: TGCGCCAGCACCCCAGAAGACCGATTTCGGACAGGGGGGCGCAACTATGGCTACACCTTC. Protein: CASTPEDRFRTGGRNYGYTF.

The chain recombines TRBV7-2 with TRBJ2-5; maybe TRBD1 (5 bases). The CDR3 has 15 amino acids. Trimming took 5 bases from V and 3 from J, leaving 16 bases between them. The germline V gene encodes CDR1 SGHTA and CDR2 FQGNSA. CDR3 sequence: CASSGGQGWKETQYF. CDR3 sequence (DNA): TGTGCCAGCAGCGGTGGGCAGGGATGGAAAGAGACCCAGTACTTC. Looking up the rest from reference TRBV7-2 and TRBJ2-5 gives the full variable domain: GAGVSQSPSNKVTEKGKDVELRCDPISGHTALYWYRQSLGQGLEFLIYFQGNSAPDKSGLPSDRFSAERTGGSVSTLTIQRTQQEDSAVYLCASSGGQGWKETQYFGPGTRLLVL.

The rearrangement links TRBV5-1 to TRBJ2-2, with 7 bases lining up with TRBD2. The CDR3 totals 16 residues. The germline V gene has CDR1 SGHRS and CDR2 YFSETQ. Losses at the gene ends were 0 bases for V and 4 bases for J; bases not matched to a gene: 6. CDR3 DNA sequence: TGCGCCAGCAGCTTGGTCGGGGGGTCGGCCACCGGGGAGCTGTTTTTT. It codes for CASSLVGGSATGELFF.